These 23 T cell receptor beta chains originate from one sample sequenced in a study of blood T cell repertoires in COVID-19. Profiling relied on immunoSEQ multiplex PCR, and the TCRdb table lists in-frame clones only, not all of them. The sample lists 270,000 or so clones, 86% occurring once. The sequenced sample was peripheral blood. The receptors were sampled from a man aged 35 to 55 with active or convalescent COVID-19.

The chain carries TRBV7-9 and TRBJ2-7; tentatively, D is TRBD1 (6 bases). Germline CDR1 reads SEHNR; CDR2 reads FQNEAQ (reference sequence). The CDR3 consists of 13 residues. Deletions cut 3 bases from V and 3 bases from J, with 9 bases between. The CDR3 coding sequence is TGTGCCAGCAGCTTTGGACAGAGCTACGAGCAGTACTTC. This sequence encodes CASSFGQSYEQYF. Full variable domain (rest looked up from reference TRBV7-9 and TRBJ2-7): DTGVSQNPRHKITKRGQNVTFRCDPISEHNRLYWYRQTLGQGPEFLTYFQNEAQLEKSRLLSDRFSAERPKGSFSTLEIQRTEQGDSAMYLCASSFGQSYEQYFGPGTRLTVT.

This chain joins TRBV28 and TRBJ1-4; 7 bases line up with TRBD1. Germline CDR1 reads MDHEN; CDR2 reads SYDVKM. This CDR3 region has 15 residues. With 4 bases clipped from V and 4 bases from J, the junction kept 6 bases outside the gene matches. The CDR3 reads CASSSGQDYNEKLFF. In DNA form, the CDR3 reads TGTGCCAGCAGTTCCGGACAGGACTATAATGAAAAACTGTTTTTT.

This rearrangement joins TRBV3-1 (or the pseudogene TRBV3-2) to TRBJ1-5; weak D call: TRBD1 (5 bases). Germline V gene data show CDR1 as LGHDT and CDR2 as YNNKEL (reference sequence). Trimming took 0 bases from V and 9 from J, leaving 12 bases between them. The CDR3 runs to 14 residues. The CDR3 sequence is CASSQDTGLWPQHF. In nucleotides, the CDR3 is TGTGCCAGCAGCCAAGACACAGGACTATGGCCCCAGCATTTT.

The CDR3 DNA sequence: TGTGCCAGCAGTCCTCAGGGGTCCTACGAGCAGTACTTC. It is translated as CASSPQGSYEQYF. This chain uses TRBV27 with TRBJ2-7; weak D call: TRBD1 (6 bases). Trimming took 5 bases from V and 1 from J, leaving 9 bases between them. CDR1 and CDR2 (germline): MNHEY, SMNVEV (reference sequence). The CDR3 covers 13 residues.

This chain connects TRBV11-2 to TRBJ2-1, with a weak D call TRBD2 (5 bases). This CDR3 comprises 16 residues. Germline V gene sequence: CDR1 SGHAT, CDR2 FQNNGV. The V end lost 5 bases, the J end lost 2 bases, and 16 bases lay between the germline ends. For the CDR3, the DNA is TGTGCCAGCAGCCTAGCTACAGATTATACCTACAATGAGCAGTTCTTC. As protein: CASSLATDYTYNEQFF.

The CDR3 reads CASSYRGQSGNTIYF. For the CDR3, the DNA is TGTGCCAGCAGCTACAGGGGGCAATCAGGAAACACCATATATTTT. The chain employs TRBV9 and TRBJ1-3; TRBD1 agrees at 9 bases. V trimming: 4 bases; J trimming: 4 bases; junction bases outside the gene matches: 6. Germline loops: CDR1 SGDLS, CDR2 YYNGEE. The CDR3 consists of 15 residues.

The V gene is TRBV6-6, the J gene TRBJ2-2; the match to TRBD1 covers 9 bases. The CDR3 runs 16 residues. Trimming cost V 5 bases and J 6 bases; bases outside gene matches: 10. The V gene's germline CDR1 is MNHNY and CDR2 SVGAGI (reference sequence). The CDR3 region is CASSGTTGGTPGELFF. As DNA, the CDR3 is TGTGCCAGCAGTGGGACAACAGGGGGCACGCCCGGGGAGCTGTTTTTT.

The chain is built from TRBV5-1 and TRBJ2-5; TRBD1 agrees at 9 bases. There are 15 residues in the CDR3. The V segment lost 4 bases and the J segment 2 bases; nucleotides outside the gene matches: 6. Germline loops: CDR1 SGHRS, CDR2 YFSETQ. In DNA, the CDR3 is TGCGCCAGCAGCCCGGGACAGGGCAATCAAGAGACCCAGTACTTC. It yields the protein CASSPGQGNQETQYF.

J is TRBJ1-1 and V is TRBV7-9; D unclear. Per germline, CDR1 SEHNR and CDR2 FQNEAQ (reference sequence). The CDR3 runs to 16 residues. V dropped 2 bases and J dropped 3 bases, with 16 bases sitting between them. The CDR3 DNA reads TGTGCCAGCAGCTTAATTTTGAGGGTAAGGGACACTGAAGCTTTCTTT. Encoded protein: CASSLILRVRDTEAFF.

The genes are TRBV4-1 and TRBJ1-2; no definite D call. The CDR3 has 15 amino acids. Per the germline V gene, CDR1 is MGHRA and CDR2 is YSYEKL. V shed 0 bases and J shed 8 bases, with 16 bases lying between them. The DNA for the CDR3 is TGCGCCAGCAGCCAAGATTTTTCCTACCCGCGGGGCTACACCTTC. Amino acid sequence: CASSQDFSYPRGYTF.

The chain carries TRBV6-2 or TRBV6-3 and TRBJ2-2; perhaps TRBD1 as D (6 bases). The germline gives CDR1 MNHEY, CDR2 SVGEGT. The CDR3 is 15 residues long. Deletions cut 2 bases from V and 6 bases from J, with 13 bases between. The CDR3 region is CASSYPLQGPGELFF. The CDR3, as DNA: TGTGCCAGCAGTTACCCCCTACAGGGACCCGGGGAGCTGTTTTTT.

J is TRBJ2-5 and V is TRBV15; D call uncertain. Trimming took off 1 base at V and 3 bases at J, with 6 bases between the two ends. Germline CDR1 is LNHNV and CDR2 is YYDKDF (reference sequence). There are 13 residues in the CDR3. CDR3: CATSRGPEETQYF. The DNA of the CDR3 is TGTGCCACCAGCAGAGGGCCAGAAGAGACCCAGTACTTC.

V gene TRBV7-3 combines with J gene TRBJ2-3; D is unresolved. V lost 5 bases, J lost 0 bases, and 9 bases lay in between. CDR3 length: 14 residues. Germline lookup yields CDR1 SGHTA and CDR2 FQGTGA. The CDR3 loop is CASSPQASTDTQYF. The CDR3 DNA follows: TGTGCCAGCAGCCCTCAAGCTAGCACAGATACGCAGTATTTT.

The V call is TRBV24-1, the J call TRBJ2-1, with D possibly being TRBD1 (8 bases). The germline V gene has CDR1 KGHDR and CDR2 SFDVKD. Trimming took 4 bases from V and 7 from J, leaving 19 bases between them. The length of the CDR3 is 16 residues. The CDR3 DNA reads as TGTGCCACCAGTGAACGTCGTGACAGGGGAGGGAATGAGCAGTTCTTC. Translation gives CATSERRDRGGNEQFF.

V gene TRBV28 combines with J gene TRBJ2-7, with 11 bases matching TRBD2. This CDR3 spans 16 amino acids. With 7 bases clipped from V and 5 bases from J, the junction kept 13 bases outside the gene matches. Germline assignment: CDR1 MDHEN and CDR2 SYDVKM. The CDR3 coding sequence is TGTGCCAGCACCATTAGCGGGAGGGAGGGCAAGAACGAGCAGTACTTC. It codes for CASTISGREGKNEQYF.

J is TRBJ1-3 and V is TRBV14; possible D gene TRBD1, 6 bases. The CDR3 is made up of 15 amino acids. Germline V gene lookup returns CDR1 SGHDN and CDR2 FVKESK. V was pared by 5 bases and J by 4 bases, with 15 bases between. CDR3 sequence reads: CASSGPGGWGNTIYF. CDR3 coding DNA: TGTGCCAGCAGCGGCCCTGGGGGCTGGGGAAACACCATATATTTT.

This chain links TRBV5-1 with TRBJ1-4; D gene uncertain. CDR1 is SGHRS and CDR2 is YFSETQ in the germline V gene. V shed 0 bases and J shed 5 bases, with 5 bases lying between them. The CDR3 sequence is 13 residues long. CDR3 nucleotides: TGCGCCAGCAGCTTGGGAGGAAATGAAAAACTGTTTTTT. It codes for CASSLGGNEKLFF.

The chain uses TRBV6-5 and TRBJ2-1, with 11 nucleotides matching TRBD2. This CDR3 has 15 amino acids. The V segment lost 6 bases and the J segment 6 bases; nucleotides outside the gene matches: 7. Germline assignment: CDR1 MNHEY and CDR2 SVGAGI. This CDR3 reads CASSRSLAGGNEQFF. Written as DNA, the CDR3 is TGTGCCAGCAGCCGAAGTCTAGCGGGGGGCAATGAGCAGTTCTTC.

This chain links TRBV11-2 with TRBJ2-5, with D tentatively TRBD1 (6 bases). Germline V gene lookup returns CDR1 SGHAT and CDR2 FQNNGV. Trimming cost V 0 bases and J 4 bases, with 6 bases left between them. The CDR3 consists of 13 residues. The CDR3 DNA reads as TGTGCCAGCAGCTTAGAAGGGGGAGAGACCCAGTACTTC. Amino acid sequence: CASSLEGGETQYF. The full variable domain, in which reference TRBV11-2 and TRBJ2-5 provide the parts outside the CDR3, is EAGVAQSPRYKIIEKRQSVAFWCNPISGHATLYWYQQILGQGPKLLIQFQNNGVVDDSQLPKDRFSAERLKGVDSTLKIQPAKLEDSAVYLCASSLEGGETQYFGPGTRLLVL.

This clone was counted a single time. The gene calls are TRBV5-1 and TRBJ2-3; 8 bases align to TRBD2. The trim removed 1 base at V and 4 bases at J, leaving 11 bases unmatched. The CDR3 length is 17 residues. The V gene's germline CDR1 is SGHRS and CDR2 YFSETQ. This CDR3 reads CASSLITGTRGADTQYF. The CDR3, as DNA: TGCGCCAGCAGCTTGATCACTGGGACTAGGGGGGCAGATACGCAGTATTTT.

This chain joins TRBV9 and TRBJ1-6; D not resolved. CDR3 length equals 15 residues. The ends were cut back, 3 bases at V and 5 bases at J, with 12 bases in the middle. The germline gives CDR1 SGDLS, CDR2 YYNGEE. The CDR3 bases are TGTGCCAGCAGCGCCACGGGATGGAATAATTCACCCCTCCACTTT. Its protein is CASSATGWNNSPLHF.

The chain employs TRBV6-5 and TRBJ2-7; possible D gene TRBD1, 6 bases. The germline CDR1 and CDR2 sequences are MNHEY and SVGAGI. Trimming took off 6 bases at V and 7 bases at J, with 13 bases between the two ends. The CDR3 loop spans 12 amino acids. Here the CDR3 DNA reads TGTGCCAGCAGGGCCGGGACACTAGAGCAGTACTTC. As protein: CASRAGTLEQYF.

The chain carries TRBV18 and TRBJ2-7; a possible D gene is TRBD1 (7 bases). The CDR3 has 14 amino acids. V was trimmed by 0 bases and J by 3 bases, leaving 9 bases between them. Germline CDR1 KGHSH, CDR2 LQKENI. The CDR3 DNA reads TGTGCCAGCTCACCACCTCAGGGGGGCTACGAGCAGTACTTC. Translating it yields CASSPPQGGYEQYF.